This T cell receptor (beta chain) originates from a study of Ad26.COV2.S vaccination and SARS-CoV-2 variants (dated by TCRdb to about 2021). Looking at the study overall: Vaccine-arm donors were drawn from COV1001, a multicentre, randomized, double-blind, placebo-controlled phase I-IIa trial of Ad26.COV2.S in healthy adults. Ad26.COV2.S was given intramuscularly at 5x10^10 or 1x10^11 viral particles, as a single shot or as two shots 56 days apart. TCRbeta repertoire sequencing served as the tool for gauging how specific and how broad the SARS-CoV-2-reactive T cell receptors were following Ad26.COV2.S vaccination. A total of 32 samples were included in the TCR-sequenced set, comprising roughly 20 Ad26.COV2.S vaccine recipients, 5 placebo recipients and 8 SARS-CoV-2 convalescent individuals. Participants in the trial were split at random into five groups of five each, receiving low-dose or high-dose Ad26.COV2.S once or twice, or else placebo on both occasions. Investigators did not know the trial group allocation while performing experiments and assessing outcomes. The study at large found these results: It was noted by the authors that total T cell responses may have been underestimated by the TCR breadth and depth analyses. Vaccine and placebo recipients had comparable non-spike TCR breadth, which fits with the vaccine containing only spike. Substantial breadth of spike-specific CD8+ and CD4+ T cell responses was reported after vaccination. Higher spike-specific TCR breadth was observed in Ad26.COV2.S recipients than in placebo recipients (P = 0.0014). Comparing responses between vaccine doses or regimens was not something the study was powered to do.

Details on this clone: What this receptor recognizes is not known. It has no much larger one-base neighbor in the sample; base qualities were not kept.

The treatment or condition tag for this specimen amounts to: around 19 received Ad26.COV2.S at low or high dose, single or two shots; five or six received placebo; per-sample allocation not given. For vaccine and placebo recipients, the sequenced repertoires came from samples collected on day 63 after the first injection. Cohort 1b enrolled about two dozen adults aged 18-55 years at a single site in Boston, USA, between 29 July and 7 August 2020. Ad26.COV2.S consisted of a replication-incompetent adenovirus type 26 vector by which a prefusion-stabilized SARS-CoV-2 spike protein from the original Wuhan strain was expressed. TCRbeta CDR3 regions were sequenced with the immunoSEQ Assay. After extraction, genomic DNA underwent amplification by bias-controlled multiplex PCR, followed by high-throughput sequencing. As for how the authors treated the data: To quantify the absolute abundance of every unique TCRbeta CDR3 region, sequences were collapsed and filtered. T cell fraction was estimated by normalizing TCRbeta template counts to usable DNA, which was measured by amplifying reference genes present in all nucleated cells. Repertoire TCRs were annotated as SARS-CoV-2-specific when V gene, CDR3 amino acid sequence and J gene were exactly matched to a known reactive TCR set. The reference SARS-CoV-2 TCR set came from MIRA and was filtered for enrichment in COVID-19-positive ImmuneCODE repertoires, removing public or cross-reactive TCRs. Drawing on the MIRA antigens, annotated TCRs were analysed further at the level of specific ORF or position within ORF. Depth was the summed frequency of annotated unique rearrangements, while breadth was defined as annotated unique rearrangements over total unique productive rearrangements. TCR breadth was compared between groups using two-sided Wilcoxon rank-sum tests. The clones in this table, taken by TCRdb from immuneACCESS, are in-frame only. Not every clone is retained; where verified, under half of the shortfall comes from an unresolved V gene, and the cause of the rest is unknown. The DNA was the basis for D and trimming; V, J and clone size are from that table. The sample profile shows 240,000 or so clones; around 87% of them were found once. About 10% of the sample comes from the top ten.

The source material was peripheral blood, sampled in a trial of Ad26.COV2.S vaccine versus placebo. The source of this sequence is a person between 18 and 60 years old who received the Ad26.COV2.S COVID-19 vaccine or a placebo.

The encoded CDR3 is CASSGGFWTGGNQPQHF. The nucleotide sequence reads TGTGCCAGCAGTGGGGGTTTTTGGACAGGGGGCAATCAGCCCCAGCATTTT. The V and J genes are TRBV28 and TRBJ1-5, with 9 bases matching TRBD1. The CDR3 sequence holds 17 residues, the cysteine and phenylalanine included. Kept here is only the CDR3 DNA, which spans 51 bases and is read in frame from base 1. The CDR1 and CDR2 encoded by the germline V gene are MDHEN and SYDVKM. For this chain, trimming is 5 bases at the V end and 2 bases at the J end, and the number of junction bases without a gene match is 10.